Listed below are T cell receptor beta chains from one sample, sequenced in a study of molecular identifiers for immune sequencing clone quantification. MiXCR was run by TCRdb on the PCR reads, yielding one entry per CDR3 protein. The sample contains 300,000 to 400,000 distinct CDR3 sequences, 20% to 25% of which appear only once. Sequencing input: naive CD8+ T cells from blood, with Jurkat cell RNA spiked in. These receptors were obtained from a human donor in good health. Some libraries in this study had Jurkat cell RNA spiked in. Both conserved end residues are part of each CDR3. Fields, in order: D gene, clone size, V gene, J gene, CDR3 DNA, CDR3 protein. The D gene is left open where the match is weak. Only part of the rows carry a size: once, few, many, or a class if the clone is expanded.

TRBD1,few,TRBV27,TRBJ1-1,TGTGCCAGCAGTGAGACAGGGGGGGGTACTGAAGCTTTCTTT,CASSETGGGTEAFF
TRBD2,.,TRBV27,TRBJ2-5,TGTGCCAGCAGTTTTCTGGTAGCGGGGGGCCATGAGACCCAGTACTTC,CASSFLVAGGHETQYF
.,many,TRBV9,TRBJ2-2,TGTGCCAGCAGTGAGTGGGACACCGGGGAGCTGTTTTTT,CASSEWDTGELFF
TRBD2,few,TRBV12-3/TRBV12-4,TRBJ2-7,TGTGCCAGCAAGCTCACCGGGACTAACGAGCAGTACTTC,CASKLTGTNEQYF
.,few,TRBV11-3,TRBJ2-3,TGTGCCAGCAGCTGGGGGCTATCAGTAACAGATACGCAGTATTTT,CASSWGLSVTDTQYF
TRBD1,many,TRBV20-1,TRBJ2-7,TGCAGTGCTAGTAGTGGGACAGGGGTTTCCTACGAGCAGTACTTC,CSASSGTGVSYEQYF
.,many,TRBV6-7,TRBJ2-3,TGTGCCAGCAGTTACAGAGGGTTTCGCACAGATACGCAGTATTTT,CASSYRGFRTDTQYF
.,many,TRBV7-9,TRBJ1-2,TGTGCCACAGGTAGTGTCTATGGCTACACCTTC,CATGSVYGYTF
.,many,TRBV29-1,TRBJ2-2,TGCAGCGTTGATTCGGAGGGTTGGGGAACCGGGGAGCTGTTTTTT,CSVDSEGWGTGELFF
.,few,TRBV27,TRBJ1-4,TGTGCCAGCAGGTACCTTGGTAGTGAAAAACTGTTTTTT,CASRYLGSEKLFF
TRBD2,.,TRBV20-1,TRBJ2-1,TGCAGTGCTAGAGAGAGACTAGCGGCCTCCTACAATGAGCAGTTCTTC,CSARERLAASYNEQFF
TRBD1,many,TRBV20-1,TRBJ1-6,TGCAGTGCGAAGGGACAGAGCTCCTATAATTCACCCCTCCACTTT,CSAKGQSSYNSPLHF
.,.,TRBV6-2/TRBV6-3,TRBJ2-1,TGTGCCAGCAGTGACACAGGGTACAATGAGCAGTTCTTC,CASSDTGYNEQFF
TRBD1,many,TRBV12-3/TRBV12-4,TRBJ1-5,TGTGCCAGCAGTGCCTCCGGGACAGGGATGCAGCCCCAGCATTTT,CASSASGTGMQPQHF
TRBD2,many,TRBV4-3,TRBJ2-7,TGCGCCAGCAGCCCCCAGCGGGGGCCACCCTACGAGCAGTACTTC,CASSPQRGPPYEQYF
.,many,TRBV7-2,TRBJ2-7,TGTGCCAGCAGGTCCAGCCGGCTTTTAGACGAGCAGTACTTC,CASRSSRLLDEQYF
.,few,TRBV7-9,TRBJ2-7,TGTGCCAGCAGCACACATGTCGGAGGGTTCGAGCAGTACTTC,CASSTHVGGFEQYF
.,.,TRBV4-1,TRBJ2-1,TGCGCCAGCACCCAAAAGGGGGGGTACAATGAGCAGTTCTTC,CASTQKGGYNEQFF
.,few,TRBV29-1,TRBJ2-7,TGCAGCGTTGAAGCTTTAAAGGGCGGTCCGGACATGCGATCTTCGAGCTCCTACGAGCAGTACTTC,CSVEALKGGPDMRSSSSYEQYF
.,.,TRBV30,TRBJ2-2,TGTGCCTGGAGTTTGGGGGACCACGCCGGGGAGCTGTTTTTT,CAWSLGDHAGELFF
.,many,TRBV7-2,TRBJ1-3,TGTGCCAGCAGCTCCGAGGGGTTGACTGGAAACACCATATATTTT,CASSSEGLTGNTIYF
.,many,TRBV29-1,TRBJ2-7,TGCAGCGTGCTCGTGGGGTTCTACGAGCAGTACTTC,CSVLVGFYEQYF
TRBD1,few,TRBV7-3,TRBJ1-1,TGTGCCAGCAGCTTAAAACCCTTCGGGAATCCTCTGACAGGGAAGAACACTGAAGCTTTCTTT,CASSLKPFGNPLTGKNTEAFF
.,many,TRBV6-2/TRBV6-3,TRBJ2-3,TGTGCCAGCAGCGATTACTCTTCTTATACGCAGTATTTT,CASSDYSSYTQYF
.,many,TRBV7-3,TRBJ2-1,TGTGCCAGCAGCTTATTAGTTAAGGGGGGGCTGATCGATGAGCAGTTCTTC,CASSLLVKGGLIDEQFF
.,few,TRBV13,TRBJ2-1,TGTGCCAGCAGCTTAGGGCAGCCGTACAATGAGCAGTTCTTC,CASSLGQPYNEQFF
TRBD1,few,TRBV4-3,TRBJ2-7,TGCGCCAGCAGCCAAGCCAGGGGGCCGAGCTCCTACGAGCAGTACTTC,CASSQARGPSSYEQYF
.,.,TRBV19,TRBJ2-7,TGTGCCAGTAGTATCCTCGACAGGGAGGACGAGCAGTACTTC,CASSILDREDEQYF
.,.,TRBV6-2/TRBV6-3,TRBJ2-7,TGTGCCAGCAGTTATCCCTCCAGGGGCCGGGAGCAGTACTTC,CASSYPSRGREQYF
.,many,TRBV5-5,TRBJ2-3,TGTGCCAGCAGCTTCGGGGGCGGCACAGATACGCAGTATTTT,CASSFGGGTDTQYF
TRBD1,many,TRBV20-1,TRBJ2-5,TGCAGTGCTGGGCCACAGGGGGCAGGAGAGACCCAGTACTTC,CSAGPQGAGETQYF
TRBD1,many,TRBV13,TRBJ1-5,TGTGCCAGCAGCACAGGGGAAGGTCAGCCCCAGCATTTT,CASSTGEGQPQHF
.,many,TRBV28,TRBJ2-7,TGTGCCAGCAGTCTGCGGACTTCTGCCTACGAGCAGTACTTC,CASSLRTSAYEQYF
TRBD2,.,TRBV6-2/TRBV6-3,TRBJ2-5,TGTGCCAGCAGTTATGGACTAGCGGGTGGTGAGACCCAGTACTTC,CASSYGLAGGETQYF
.,many,TRBV5-1,TRBJ2-5,TGCGCCAGCAGCTTGGAAGCGTGGGAGACCCAGTACTTC,CASSLEAWETQYF
.,many,TRBV7-6,TRBJ1-4,TGTGCCAGCAGCTCATCAGGGACCCGAACTAATGAAAAACTGTTTTTT,CASSSSGTRTNEKLFF
.,.,TRBV5-6,TRBJ1-5,TGTGCCAGCAGCCCGGACTCCATGGGGTGCAATCAGCCCCAGCATTTT,CASSPDSMGCNQPQHF
.,many,TRBV6-9,TRBJ1-6,TGTGCCAGCAGGTACCAGCCCGGGCCCCGGGGGACCCTCCACTTT,CASRYQPGPRGTLHF
TRBD2,many,TRBV5-1,TRBJ2-6,TGCGCCAGCAGCTTGGTACTAGCGATTATCTCTGGGGCCAACGTCCTGACTTTC,CASSLVLAIISGANVLTF
.,few,TRBV7-9,TRBJ2-6,TGTGCCAGCAGCTTATTGGTGGTCTCTGGGGCCAACGTCCTGACTTTC,CASSLLVVSGANVLTF
TRBD1,many,TRBV6-6,TRBJ1-1,TGTGCCAGCAGTAGACAGGGCGTGAGCACTGAAGCTTTCTTT,CASSRQGVSTEAFF
TRBD2,many,TRBV7-9,TRBJ2-5,TGTGCCAGCAGCTTGGTCTCCGGCGGGAGTCATCTTCTTGAGGACCAAGAGACCCAGTACTTC,CASSLVSGGSHLLEDQETQYF
TRBD2,many,TRBV6-2/TRBV6-3,TRBJ2-7,TGTGCCAGCAGTCCCGGCGGGAGGTCGGGGGAGCAGTACTTC,CASSPGGRSGEQYF
.,many,TRBV20-1,TRBJ1-1,TGCAGTGCTAGAGTTGCGGGGACGAACACTGAAGCTTTCTTT,CSARVAGTNTEAFF
.,many,TRBV6-5,TRBJ2-2,TGTGCCAGCAGTTACGGGGAGAACACCGGGGAGCTGTTTTTT,CASSYGENTGELFF
.,few,TRBV7-9,TRBJ1-5,TGTGCCAGCAGCTCCTCCAGGATGGGTTACGATAGCAATCAGCCCCAGCATTTT,CASSSSRMGYDSNQPQHF
.,many,TRBV19,TRBJ1-5,TGTGCCAGTAGTATACTGGTGGGGCATCAGCCCCAGCATTTT,CASSILVGHQPQHF
TRBD1,many,TRBV4-1,TRBJ1-1,TGCGCCAGCAGCCAGCCAGACAGGGGGCGTACTGAAGCTTTCTTT,CASSQPDRGRTEAFF
.,many,TRBV12-3/TRBV12-4,TRBJ2-3,TGTGCCAGCAGTTTGGAAGGGGGAAGCACAGATACGCAGTATTTT,CASSLEGGSTDTQYF
.,many,TRBV28,TRBJ2-7,TGTGCCAGCAGTTTTCGCTTTTTGGCGGAGAGCTCCTACGAGCAGTACTTC,CASSFRFLAESSYEQYF
.,.,TRBV12-3/TRBV12-4,TRBJ2-1,TGTGCCAGCAGCCTTGGGGGGCTCAGCTCCTACAATGAGCAGTTCTTC,CASSLGGLSSYNEQFF
TRBD1,many,TRBV19,TRBJ2-2,TGTGCCAGTAGTAGGAGGGACAGGGTGGTCGCCGGGGAGCTGTTTTTT,CASSRRDRVVAGELFF
.,many,TRBV20-1,TRBJ1-1,TGCAGTGCTATCCAGGGAAGTAGGAGGAACACTGAAGCTTTCTTT,CSAIQGSRRNTEAFF
.,many,TRBV7-9,TRBJ2-7,TGTGCCAGCAGCGCAGGGACACAGACCTACGAGCAGTACTTC,CASSAGTQTYEQYF
.,many,TRBV2,TRBJ2-1,TGTGCCAGCAGTGTGTGGTCTTACAATGAGCAGTTCTTC,CASSVWSYNEQFF
.,few,TRBV12-3/TRBV12-4,TRBJ2-5,TGTGCCAGCAGACCCGCGCGGGGTATGATAGAGACCCAGTACTTC,CASRPARGMIETQYF
.,.,TRBV27,TRBJ1-3,TGTGCCAGCAGTGCCCGCCTCGGGTACTCTGGAAACACCATATATTTT,CASSARLGYSGNTIYF
TRBD2,many,TRBV29-1,TRBJ2-5,TGCAGCGTTGGGGCGCCTAGCGGGGGAGAGACCCAGTACTTC,CSVGAPSGGETQYF
.,many,TRBV4-1,TRBJ2-2,TGCGCCAGCAGCCAAATACAGGGAAAAACCGGGGAGCTGTTTTTT,CASSQIQGKTGELFF